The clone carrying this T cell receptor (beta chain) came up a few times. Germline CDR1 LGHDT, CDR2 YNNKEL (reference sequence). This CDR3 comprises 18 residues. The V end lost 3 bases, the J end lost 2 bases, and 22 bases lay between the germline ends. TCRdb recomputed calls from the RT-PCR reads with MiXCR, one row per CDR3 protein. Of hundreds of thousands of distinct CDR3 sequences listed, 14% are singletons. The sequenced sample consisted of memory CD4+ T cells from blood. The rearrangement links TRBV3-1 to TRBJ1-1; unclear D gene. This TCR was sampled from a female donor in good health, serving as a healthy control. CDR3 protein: CASSHTTPFAGGNTEAFF. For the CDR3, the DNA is TGTGCCAGCAGCCACACGACCCCCTTTGCGGGAGGAAACACTGAAGCTTTCTTT.